These 2 T cell receptor beta chains were all obtained from the same sample, sequenced in a study of blood T cell repertoires in COVID-19. Sequencing was performed with immunoSEQ multiplex PCR; in TCRdb, only in-frame clones are kept and a portion is missing. The repertoire holds 55,000 to 85,000 clones, with around 67% as singletons. The sequenced sample consisted of peripheral blood. The receptors were gathered from a man aged 60-69 years with acute or convalescent COVID-19.

The gene calls are TRBV9 and TRBJ2-2; 11 nucleotides match TRBD2. Germline values: CDR1 SGDLS, CDR2 YYNGEE. V dropped 4 bases and J dropped 4; count of bases not matched to a gene: 12. The CDR3 contains 18 residues. The DNA of the CDR3 is TGTGCCAGCAGCTTTCTCACTAGCGGGAGATTAAGCACCGGGGAGCTGTTTTTT. It codes for CASSFLTSGRLSTGELFF.

This chain uses TRBV18 with TRBJ2-2; maybe TRBD2 (6 bases). Trimming took off 3 bases at V and 2 bases at J, with 13 bases between the two ends. Germline V gene data show CDR1 as KGHSH and CDR2 as LQKENI. This CDR3 is 16 amino acids long. CDR3 bases: TGTGCCAGCTCACCTTGGGACTTCCAAAACACCGGGGAGCTGTTTTTT. Translation: CASSPWDFQNTGELFF.